Below, one TCR beta chain is given with its context. Its antigen remains unidentified. No base quality values were provided; no much bigger clone lies one nucleotide off. Taken from cysteine to phenylalanine, the CDR3 has 15 residues. The only DNA kept is the CDR3, 45 bases in frame from the first base. CDR1 LNHDA and CDR2 SQIVND are derived from the germline V gene (reference sequence). This sample is drawn from a study of cytomegalovirus exposure and HLA in healthy donors (dated by TCRdb to the late 2010s). Study-wide context: According to an earlier analysis of 550 to 700 of the donors, about 179 million T cells yielded roughly 110 million unique TCR beta sequences and approximately 300 Gb of sequence data. A handful of DR-DQ haplotypes were handled as single units for association and clustering because linkage in the cohort was strong. Among around 400 genotyped donors of the cohort, an average of about 240,000 unique TCR beta nucleotide sequences were sequenced per donor, roughly 18% of them non-productive. Every repertoire in the discovery cohort had been generated on one and the same sequencing platform. Of the 398 genotyped donors, less than 85% were placed in the genetic ancestry cluster associated with self-reported Caucasian donors. To decide whether each TCR beta V gene segment behaved as functional or pseudogenic, an earlier analysis of some 600 of the donors relied on high-throughput TCR beta sequencing. To study patterns of TCR occurrence, a later analysis re-analyzed previously published TCR beta repertoires from around 700 donors and added high-resolution HLA genotyping. The study used immunosequencing to profile the T cell repertoires of under 700 subjects and linked those repertoires to cytomegalovirus serostatus. Rather than using new phenotypic data, the later analysis identified candidate immune exposures from TCR beta sequences and from how often those sequences occurred across donors. HLA typing covered class I and class II loci at four-digit resolution. The study aimed to test whether signatures of past pathogen exposure could be identified by cataloging public T cell receptors. Typing coverage differed by locus: A, B, C, DRB1 and DQB1 were typed in roughly 620-630 donors, DQA1 in around 500, DPA1 in some 610, and DPB1 in roughly 450. A later genetic analysis used genome-wide SNP genotypes for about 65% of the 666 donors, treating that subset as a discovery cohort. Donor age, sex, ethnicity and CMV serostatus were collected together with the repertoire data. High-throughput TCR immunosequencing, statistical association of individual TCRs with disease status, and machine learning were combined to predict cytomegalovirus infection status. In addition to the first cohort of 666 subjects, a separate validation cohort of around 110 different subjects was used. An early release that covered 500 to 800 HLA-typed donors contained approximately 300 gigabases of sequencing data and tens of millions of unique TCR sequences.

Receptors were amplified or captured by the immunoSEQ multiplex PCR assay. The multiplex PCR relied on a mix of 60 forward primers for TCR Vbeta segments and 13 reverse primers for TCR Jbeta segments. A multiplex PCR assay on genomic DNA amplified the CDR3 region of rearranged TCR beta genes. On the Illumina HiSeq System, the amplified TCR beta libraries were sequenced as 87-base-pair reads. The original methods were these. Across the 666 repertoires, a later analysis counted about 81 million unique TCR beta chains, around 10 million of which were shared by at least two donors. To remove PCR and sequencing errors, raw reads were error-corrected and collapsed into unique sequences using a nearest-neighbor algorithm that merged closely related sequences. Alignment of CDR3 sequences to IMGT reference sequences was used to assign V, D and J gene segments. For a sequence to be retained, at least a six-nucleotide match to both a V gene segment and a J gene segment was required. Rearrangements were classified as productive when the CDR3 lacked stop codons and remained in frame with V and J, and all other rearrangements were classified as non-productive. Following IMGT convention, CDR3 was defined as the stretch from the second conserved V-encoded cysteine up to the conserved J-encoded phenylalanine. The earlier analysis of roughly 590 of the donors excluded sequences that lacked an unambiguous match to a single V gene segment. In an earlier analysis of 587 of the donors, V segments were called functional above 56.7% productive rearrangements and were called segregating when the between-donor standard deviation exceeded 5%. To diagnose cytomegalovirus status from the catalog of TCR beta chain sequences, a statistical classification framework was built. V and J gene assignment, in a later analysis, came from comparing TCR nucleotide sequences with IMGT/GENE-DB human TR gene sequences. Using the TCRdist pipeline, a later analysis assigned CDR3 sequences along with most-parsimonious VDJ recombination scenarios. In a later analysis, each TCR beta chain was defined by its CDR3 amino acid sequence together with its V-gene family, and reads lacking a unique V-gene family were excluded. A later analysis removed several hundred highly shared, low-generation-probability nucleotide sequences to deal with suspected cross-contamination and a sequencing artifact. For each public chain, a later analysis derived a clonal expansion index from normalized ranks of inferred template counts within each repertoire. Generation probabilities in a later analysis came from a VDJ recombination model fitted to out-of-frame rearrangements, and those results were checked against IGoR. Hypergeometric tests were used in a later analysis to score TCR-TCR, TCR-HLA and TCR-CMV co-occurrence, with a repertoire-size bias correction applied to the TCR pairs. False discovery rates were estimated in a later analysis by permuting HLA or CMV assignments 20 times. A later analysis grouped co-occurring TCRs with DBSCAN, adding TCRdist sequence similarity when clustering within HLA-allele-positive subsets. Co-occurrence clustering excluded repertoires with fewer than 30,000 or more than 120,000 public chains, plus five with anomalous nucleotide sharing. Sourced from immuneACCESS, this table was stored by TCRdb with only in-frame sequences that have V and J called. A share of the clones is absent; for the studies checked, an unresolved V gene accounts for under half, and the remainder has no known explanation. D and trimming were read from the DNA, whereas the V and J calls and clone size are those reported in that table. Counted in this sample were about 110,000 clones; 80% to 90% of them appeared once. Roughly 1.6% of the sample is held by the ten biggest clonotypes.

The cohort was made up of 500 to 800 healthy bone marrow donors. At the time of sampling, every cohort member was nominally healthy, though immune exposures that went unrecorded were likely present. The donor tested CMV seronegative and was one of the 352 seronegative cohort members. Every donor gave a peripheral blood sample, and the peripheral blood mononuclear cells from that sample were used for TCR beta sequencing. Genomic DNA was extracted from the blood cell samples with the Qiagen DNeasy Blood Extraction Kit. Beyond this particular receptor, the publication reports: Several of the top co-occurrence clusters appeared to be linked to parvovirus B19, influenza, CMV and Epstein-Barr virus, according to a later analysis. When HLA alleles, especially DR and DQ, strongly co-occurred, attributing TCR associations to individual alleles was difficult. Some IMGT-functional V segments, including TRBV6-2 and TRBV6-3, could not be told apart with the 87-base-pair reads, so those segments were excluded. A later analysis found that most CMV-associated TCR beta chains appeared HLA-restricted, with HLA associations seemingly driven largely by CMV exposure. In an earlier analysis of some 500 of the donors, most TCR beta V segments appeared in productive rearrangements about 87% or about 30% of the time, broadly matching IMGT annotations. The study gave a list of 150 to 200 TCR beta chains associated with cytomegalovirus. A group of highly shared sequence variants was considered likely to be a technical artifact of the sequencing pipeline. Correlated functional status among segregating V segments might reflect linkage disequilibrium, but an unknown experimental factor could not be ruled out. Because counts were too low, around 18 rarely observed V segments, including chromosome 9 orphons, were left out of the earlier analysis of 587 of the donors. Cytomegalovirus status was reported to be diagnosed by the classifier with high specificity and sensitivity in both the original and validation cohorts. Compared with equally common non-associated chains, HLA-associated TCR beta chains in a later analysis were more clonally expanded and had lower generation probabilities. Across donors, most TCR sequences were observed very rarely, whereas some public TCRs were present in many individuals. The presence/absence analyses assumed that sequencing depth was roughly uniform across donors, and that assumption may not be true. CMV serostatus was the only immune exposure information available for the cohort. A later analysis associated some 17,000 TCR beta sequences with specific HLA alleles at a false discovery rate of 0.05. Because HLA typing was missing for some donors at each locus, association tests included only the typed subset. In vitro tests confirmed that a few of the cytomegalovirus-associated TCR beta chains recognize cytomegalovirus antigens. It was suggested by the authors that the approach could potentially be generalized to other disease states and immunological phenotypes. Compared with the approximately 600-donor mean, donors in an Asian-associated ancestry cluster had fewer N-insertions in productive TCRs, according to a later genetic analysis. This cohort had only TCR beta chains sequenced, and the lack of alpha or paired-chain data limited which features could be detected. A further reported finding was that TCR beta sequences accurately predicted the HLA-A and HLA-B alleles for most subjects in the first cohort. A later genetic analysis associated a missense DCLRE1C variant with V-gene and J-gene trimming of TCR beta chains, and an independent cohort replicated the association. A later analysis found that TCR association rates varied across HLA loci, with DRB1 alleles showing the most associated TCRs and HLA-C alleles the fewest.

Sample: PBMCs. The chain is made from TRBV19 and TRBJ2-5; tentative D gene TRBD1, with 6 bases matching. This clonotype was sampled from a man between 45 and 60 years old in good health and CMV-seronegative. Here is the DNA: TGTCTCTGGGGGCCCGAGGTTAACAGCGAGGAGACCCAGTACTTC. Translation gives CLWGPEVNSEETQYF.